This entry features one TCR beta chain sequence. The V end was cut by 1 base, the J end by 5 bases, with 15 bases between. This CDR3 spans 15 amino acids. Germline V gene data show CDR1 as SGDLS and CDR2 as YYNGEE. These data belong to a study of T cell responses to AZD1222 COVID-19 vaccine. Study-level background: Second doses that came at about 4 or about 12 weeks were put together.

TCRdb's copy holds only in-frame clones and misses some; the assay was immunoSEQ multiplex PCR. There are 130,000 to 150,000 clones in the sample; around 92% occur only once, and about 1.9% lies in the top ten. The sample in question was peripheral blood, obtained on day 0 of AZD1222 vaccination. The chain recombines TRBV9 with TRBJ1-2; D perhaps matches TRBD1 (5 bases). The clonotype originates from an adult in good health. In nucleotides, the CDR3 is TGTGCCAGCAGCGTAAATCCGACAGATCCATATGGCTACACCTTC. It translates to CASSVNPTDPYGYTF.